This T cell receptor beta chain stems from a study of shared clonotypes between healthy human individuals. Regarding this clone: Its specificity is not known.

V lost 4 bases and J lost 4; bases outside the gene matches: 11. Germline V gives CDR1 SGHNT, CDR2 YYREEE (reference sequence). The CDR3 runs to 16 residues. As defined, naive CD8 cells were CD45RO-negative and positively selected for CCR7, with terminally differentiated effector memory CD45RA+ cells excluded. Whole-study results and caveats: Though the depth was large, rarefaction showed that sorted-subset sequencing was incomplete.

Sequenced by immunoSEQ multiplex PCR; TCRdb stores in-frame clones only, minus some. The sample lists about 2.2 million clones; about 93% were seen once. Sequencing was carried out using naive CD8+ T cells from PBMCs. This TCR derives from a man between 18 and 29 years old in good health. Some clones in this sample may be carry-over from other donors' samples. The chain uses TRBV5-4 and TRBJ2-5; TRBD2 agrees at 9 bases. As DNA, the CDR3 is TGTGCCAGCAGCAACCCCCAGCGGGAGGTGGGAGAGACCCAGTACTTC. Translation gives CASSNPQREVGETQYF.